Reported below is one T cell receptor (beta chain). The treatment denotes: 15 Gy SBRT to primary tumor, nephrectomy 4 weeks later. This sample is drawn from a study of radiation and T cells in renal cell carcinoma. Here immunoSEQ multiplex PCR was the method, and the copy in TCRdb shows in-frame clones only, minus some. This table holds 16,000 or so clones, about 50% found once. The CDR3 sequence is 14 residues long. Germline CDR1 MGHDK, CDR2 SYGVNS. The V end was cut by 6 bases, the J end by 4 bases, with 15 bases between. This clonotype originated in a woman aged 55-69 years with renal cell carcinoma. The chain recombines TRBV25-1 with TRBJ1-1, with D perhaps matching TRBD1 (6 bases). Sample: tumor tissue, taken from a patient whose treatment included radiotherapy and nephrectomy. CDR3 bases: TGTGCCAGCAGCCCAAGAGCGGGGGCCACTGAAGCTTTCTTT. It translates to CASSPRAGATEAFF.